Below are 25 T cell receptor beta chains sequenced from a single sample in a study of patients and donors after allogeneic stem cell transplantation. One entry per CDR3 protein, called by TCRdb with MiXCR from the RT-PCR reads. Of more than 150,000 distinct CDR3 sequences listed, 40% to 45% are singletons. The sequencing sample was made of blood, either unsorted or a sorted T cell fraction (not recorded which). The receptors shown here come from a human donor who was either an allogeneic HSCT recipient or a stem cell or donor lymphocyte infusion donor (not recorded which). It is not recorded whose cells these are; they may come from a transplant donor.

CDR3 sequence: CASSLAALAGVYNEQFF. CDR3 nucleotides: TGTGCCAGCAGCTTAGCCGCCCTAGCGGGAGTATACAATGAGCAGTTCTTC. The chain links TRBV7-6 to TRBJ2-1; 10 nucleotides agree with TRBD2. V trimming: 0 bases; J trimming: 4 bases; junction bases outside the gene matches: 6. This CDR3 spans 17 amino acids. Germline values: CDR1 SGHVS, CDR2 FNYEAQ.

This clonotype was detected only a few times. This chain connects TRBV7-2 to TRBJ2-1, with TRBD2 matching over 11 bases. Germline V lookup: CDR1 SGHTA, CDR2 FQGNSA. V lost 5 bases and J lost 4; bases outside the gene matches: 4. This CDR3 has 15 residues. CDR3 bases: TGTGCCAGCAGCCAACTAGCGGGAGAGTACAATGAGCAGTTCTTC. Its protein is CASSQLAGEYNEQFF.

This clonotype is medium-sized by share. This chain joins TRBV12-3 or TRBV12-4 and TRBJ1-1; D gene ambiguous. The V end was cut by 1 base, the J end by 7 bases, with 7 bases between. The CDR3 runs to 12 residues. CDR3 nucleotide sequence: TGTGCCAGCAGTTTAGTTCTGGGTGAAGCTTTCTTT. It specifies CASSLVLGEAFF.

V and J are TRBV12-3 or TRBV12-4 and TRBJ2-1; maybe TRBD1 (6 bases). Trimming removed 8 bases from V and 0 bases from J, with 11 bases in between. The CDR3 totals 14 residues. CDR3 in amino acids: CASQGHSSYNEQFF. Here the CDR3 DNA reads TGTGCCAGCCAGGGACACAGCTCCTACAATGAGCAGTTCTTC.

V and J are TRBV9 and TRBJ2-1; 8 bases agree with TRBD2. CDR1 and CDR2 (germline): SGDLS, YYNGEE. The CDR3 length is 17 residues. Germline trimming cut 0 bases from V and 4 bases from J; bases unmatched to any gene: 9. The CDR3 spells CASSVAKSPSGYNEQFF. The CDR3 coding sequence is TGTGCCAGCAGCGTAGCTAAGTCGCCTAGCGGGTACAATGAGCAGTTCTTC.

This clonotype was seen a few times. This chain links TRBV10-3 with TRBJ2-3; D unclear. CDR3 length equals 14 residues. The ends were cut back, 2 bases at V and 7 bases at J, with 13 bases in the middle. CDR1 and CDR2 (germline): ENHRY, SYGVKD. CDR3 region: CAISEGLGRNTQYF. The CDR3 DNA is TGTGCCATCAGTGAGGGGCTGGGTAGGAATACGCAGTATTTT.

This rearrangement joins TRBV27 to TRBJ1-1; 8 nucleotides line up with TRBD1. Germline CDR1 is MNHEY and CDR2 is SMNVEV (reference sequence). J gave up 4 bases and V 3 bases, and 4 bases lay outside the gene matches. This CDR3 is 14 amino acids long. Here the CDR3 DNA reads TGTGCCAGCAGTTTCCCAGGGGGCCTCACTGAAGCTTTCTTT. Protein product: CASSFPGGLTEAFF.

The gene calls are TRBV28 and TRBJ1-1; the D is unclear. Trimming pared 5 bases from V and 0 bases from J, leaving 7 bases between. The CDR3 runs to 13 residues. Germline V gene data show CDR1 as MDHEN and CDR2 as SYDVKM. The CDR3 nucleotides read TGTGCCAGCAGTCTACTTATGAACACTGAAGCTTTCTTT. The encoded protein is CASSLLMNTEAFF.

This chain joins TRBV3-1 and TRBJ2-1; 7 bases map to TRBD1. V lost 0 bases to trimming and J lost 6 bases; unmatched junction nucleotides: 5. The CDR3 sequence is 15 residues long. The germline V gene has CDR1 LGHDT and CDR2 YNNKEL (reference sequence). This CDR3 is CASSQDWAGGNEQFF. CDR3 sequence (DNA): TGTGCCAGCAGCCAAGACTGGGCAGGGGGCAATGAGCAGTTCTTC.

About this clonotype itself: An end of the junction does not agree with germline; a read error may underlie this. This chain links TRBV12-3 or TRBV12-4 with TRBJ1-6; 9 nucleotides line up with TRBD1. This CDR3 is built from 15 residues. CDR3 coding DNA: TGTGCCAGCAGCCCGGGACAGGGCTATAGTTCACCCCTCCACTTT. Encoded protein: CASSPGQGYSSPLHF.

This clonotype was seen only a few times. The chain has TRBV12-3 or TRBV12-4 and TRBJ2-4; 9 bases align to TRBD1. The CDR3 contains 15 residues. Trimming removed 6 bases from V and 6 bases from J; junction bases left unmatched: 9. The CDR3 is CASSPGQGGTNIQYF. DNA for the CDR3: TGTGCCAGCAGCCCGGGACAGGGTGGTACAAACATTCAGTACTTC.

The sample holds one count of this clonotype. The chain couples TRBV4-2 to TRBJ2-1; possibly TRBD2 for D (5 bases). Germline V gene sequence: CDR1 LGHNA, CDR2 YNFKEQ. Between the trimmed V and J ends, which lost 1 base and 6 bases, there was a span of 10 bases. The CDR3 is 14 residues long. CDR3 sequence (DNA): TGTGCCAGCAGCCAAGCCGAGAGCGGCAATGAGCAGTTCTTC. Protein sequence: CASSQAESGNEQFF.

This clonotype has only a few counts. V usage is TRBV19 and J usage is TRBJ1-2; TRBD1 agrees at 9 bases. Per the germline V gene, CDR1 is LNHDA and CDR2 is SQIVND (reference sequence). The ends lost 5 bases at V and 2 bases at J; junction bases unmatched: 9. This CDR3 comprises 16 residues. CDR3 in amino acids: CASSATGTGTNYGYTF. CDR3 sequence (DNA): TGTGCCAGTAGTGCCACCGGGACAGGGACCAACTATGGCTACACCTTC.

The chain employs TRBV7-6 and TRBJ2-3; 8 bases are shared with TRBD2. J gave up 5 bases and V 7 bases, and 11 bases lay outside the gene matches. Germline CDR1 reads SGHVS; CDR2 reads FNYEAQ. The CDR3 is 15 residues long. The CDR3: CASTTSGSDLDTQYF. In DNA form, the CDR3 reads TGTGCCAGCACCACCAGCGGGAGTGATTTAGATACGCAGTATTTT.

This clonotype was seen a handful of times. The rearrangement links TRBV7-2 to TRBJ1-4, with D possibly matching TRBD1 (5 bases). The CDR3 totals 13 residues. In germline, CDR1 is SGHTA, CDR2 FQGNSA. V gave up 4 bases and J gave up 7 bases, with 10 bases separating them. The CDR3 nucleotides are TGTGCCAGCAGCTCAACAGGACGTGAAAAACTGTTTTTT. It yields the protein CASSSTGREKLFF.

V is TRBV15 and J is TRBJ1-4; D is undetermined. The germline V and J ends were trimmed by 0 bases and 0 bases, with 5 bases remaining between them. CDR3 length: 15 amino acids. Germline V gives CDR1 LNHNV, CDR2 YYDKDF (reference sequence). The CDR3 reads CATSRDRATNEKLFF. The CDR3, as DNA: TGTGCCACCAGCAGAGACCGGGCAACTAATGAAAAACTGTTTTTT.

This clonotype was detected only a few times. The rearrangement uses TRBV3-1 and TRBJ1-5; D unclear. The CDR3 is 12 amino acids. Germline assignment: CDR1 LGHDT and CDR2 YNNKEL (reference sequence). V was shortened by 5 bases and J by 4 bases, with 6 bases between the two germline ends. This CDR3 is CASSDQNQPQHF. For the CDR3, the DNA is TGTGCCAGCAGCGACCAGAATCAGCCCCAGCATTTT.

The chain uses TRBV28 and TRBJ2-7; D is tentatively TRBD1 or TRBD2 (5 bases each). V lost 10 bases, J lost 0 bases, and 16 bases lay in between. Germline loops: CDR1 MDHEN, CDR2 SYDVKM. CDR3 length equals 14 residues. The CDR3 nucleotides are TGTGCCATTTCGGGAAAGGGACCCTCCTACGAGCAGTACTTC. It yields the protein CAISGKGPSYEQYF.

The rearrangement joins TRBV20-1 to TRBJ2-7, with 7 bases matching TRBD1. This CDR3 region has 12 residues. Germline CDR1 is DFQATT and CDR2 is SNEGSKA (reference sequence). V was pared by 5 bases and J by 4 bases, with 5 bases of the junction left unmatched. For the CDR3, the DNA is TGCAGTGCTCGACAGGGAGTTTACGAGCAGTACTTC. Translation: CSARQGVYEQYF.

This sequence joins TRBV7-8 and TRBJ2-1; either TRBD1 or TRBD2 may supply D (5 bases each). The CDR3 runs 14 residues. The ends were cut back, 5 bases at V and 5 bases at J, with 13 bases in the middle. Germline V gene lookup returns CDR1 SGHVS and CDR2 FQNEAQ. This CDR3 reads CASSRRDVNNEQFF. In nucleotides, the CDR3 is TGTGCCAGCAGCCGCCGGGACGTGAACAATGAGCAGTTCTTC. The full variable domain, rest sourced from reference TRBV7-8 and TRBJ2-1, is GAGVSQSPRYKVAKRGQDVALRCDPISGHVSLFWYQQALGQGPEFLTYFQNEAQLDKSGLPSDRFFAERPEGSVSTLKIQRTQQEDSAVYLCASSRRDVNNEQFFGPGTRLTVL.

This clonotype was counted a few times. The J gene is TRBJ1-1, the V gene TRBV5-1; TRBD1 is a possible D gene (5 bases). The CDR3 is 13 residues long. The germline CDR1 and CDR2 sequences are SGHRS and YFSETQ. V lost 0 bases and J lost 4, with 7 bases in between. CDR3 DNA: TGCGCCAGCAGCTTGGAAACAGGCACTGAAGCTTTCTTT. It is translated as CASSLETGTEAFF.

The genes are TRBV6-6 and TRBJ2-1; no clear D gene. V lost 8 bases and J 0 bases, leaving 14 bases between the germline ends. In germline, CDR1 is MNHNY, CDR2 SVGAGI (reference sequence). The CDR3 has 15 residues. In DNA form, the CDR3 reads TGTGCCAGCTTTGATGGCGGAAGCTCCTACAATGAGCAGTTCTTC. Its translation is CASFDGGSSYNEQFF.

The chain couples TRBV12-3 or TRBV12-4 to TRBJ1-1; tentatively, D is TRBD1 (6 bases). This CDR3 spans 14 amino acids. The V and J ends lost 5 bases and 3 bases respectively, with 13 bases between them. The CDR3 DNA is TGTGCCAGCAGTCTCGGGGGCGCCGACACTGAAGCTTTCTTT. Protein sequence: CASSLGGADTEAFF.

In this sample, this clonotype turned up a few times. V is TRBV20-1 and J is TRBJ2-1; TRBD2 aligns across 10 bases. V trimming: 3 bases; J trimming: 7 bases; junction bases outside the gene matches: 12. CDR1 and CDR2 from the germline V gene are DFQATT and SNEGSKA (reference sequence). This CDR3 has 16 amino acids. For the CDR3, the DNA is TGCAGTGCTAGGAGAATTAGCGGGGGGTACGGGAATGAGCAGTTCTTC. Its protein product is CSARRISGGYGNEQFF.

The chain recombines TRBV2 with TRBJ2-2, with D unresolved. V was shortened by 7 bases and J by 4 bases, with 13 bases between the two germline ends. Germline V gene data show CDR1 as SNHLY and CDR2 as FYNNEI. The CDR3 extends over 14 amino acids. CDR3 DNA: TGTGCCAGCAATAAAGGACCGACCACCGGGGAGCTGTTTTTT. Amino acid sequence: CASNKGPTTGELFF.